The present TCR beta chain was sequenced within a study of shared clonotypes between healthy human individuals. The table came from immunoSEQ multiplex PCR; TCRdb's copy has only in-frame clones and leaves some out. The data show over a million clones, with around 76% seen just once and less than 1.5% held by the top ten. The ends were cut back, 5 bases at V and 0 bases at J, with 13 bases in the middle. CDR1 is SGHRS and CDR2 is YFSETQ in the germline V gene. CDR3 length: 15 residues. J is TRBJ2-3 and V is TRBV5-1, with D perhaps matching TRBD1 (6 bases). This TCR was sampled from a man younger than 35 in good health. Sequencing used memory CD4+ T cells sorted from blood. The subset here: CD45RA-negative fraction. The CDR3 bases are TGCGCCAGCAGGGACGGACAGATTAGCACAGATACGCAGTATTTT. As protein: CASRDGQISTDTQYF.